Presented here are 19 T cell receptor beta chains from one specimen sequenced in a study of blood T cell repertoires in COVID-19 (TCRdb year 2020). The library relied on the immunoSEQ multiplex PCR assay. Held by TCRdb, this immuneACCESS table contains in-frame sequences only and omits some clones. Under half of the omission traces to an unresolved V gene where checked; the cause of the rest is unknown. Recorded for this sample are fewer than 250,000 clones; about 90% of them occurred a single time. Clones ranked in the top ten supply over 2% of the sample. Sequencing was performed on peripheral blood. These receptors were collected from a woman between 50 and 59 years old with acute or convalescent COVID-19.

The genes are TRBV19 and TRBJ2-3; 11 positions agree with TRBD1. The junction had 4 bases not matched to a gene; V was cut back by 2 bases and J by 3 bases. This CDR3 comprises 16 residues. Germline V lookup: CDR1 LNHDA, CDR2 SQIVND (reference sequence). CDR3 DNA sequence: TGTGCCAGTAGTATAATGGGGACAGGGGGGACAGATACGCAGTATTTT. Amino acids: CASSIMGTGGTDTQYF.

The chain employs TRBV11-2 and TRBJ1-6; 8 nucleotides agree with TRBD1. Germline V gives CDR1 SGHAT, CDR2 FQNNGV. The V and J ends lost 6 bases and 0 bases, in that order; junction bases with no gene match: 10. This CDR3 region has 18 residues. The CDR3 DNA is TGTGCCAGCAGTCCACGACCAGGGGGCAGCTCCTATAATTCACCCCTCCACTTT. It yields the protein CASSPRPGGSSYNSPLHF.

This clone was counted once. V gene TRBV2 combines with J gene TRBJ2-3; 8 bases agree with TRBD2. With V trimmed by 6 bases and J by 2 bases, 7 bases remained unmatched. The CDR3 spans 15 residues. The germline gives CDR1 SNHLY, CDR2 FYNNEI. CDR3 in DNA: TGTGCCAGCAGCGGACTAGCCTCTTCCACAGATACGCAGTATTTT. Amino acids: CASSGLASSTDTQYF. The full variable domain, with the rest looked up from reference TRBV2 and TRBJ2-3, is EPEVTQTPSHQVTQMGQEVILRCVPISNHLYFYWYRQILGQKVEFLVSFYNNEISEKSEIFDDQFSVERPDGSNFTLKIRSTKLEDSAMYFCASSGLASSTDTQYFGPGTRLTVL.

This clone was counted a single time. This chain links TRBV3-1 (or the pseudogene TRBV3-2) with TRBJ2-7, with 8 bases that match TRBD2. This CDR3 comprises 15 residues. The J segment lost 0 bases and the V segment lost 6 bases, leaving 7 bases of the junction unmatched. Germline V gene sequence: CDR1 LGHDT, CDR2 YNNKEL (reference sequence). CDR3 bases: TGTGCCAGCAGTAATGGGAGCGGGAGCTCCTACGAGCAGTACTTC. Translated, it gives CASSNGSGSSYEQYF.

V gene TRBV5-1 combines with J gene TRBJ1-2; 8 nucleotides agree with TRBD1. Losses at the gene ends were 4 bases for V and 2 bases for J; bases not matched to a gene: 4. Germline loops: CDR1 SGHRS, CDR2 YFSETQ. CDR3 length: 14 residues. The CDR3 DNA reads TGCGCCAGCAGCCTGGACAGGGACAACTATGGCTACACCTTC. Protein sequence: CASSLDRDNYGYTF. Based on the CDR3 plus reference TRBV5-1 and TRBJ1-2, the full variable domain is KAGVTQTPRYLIKTRGQQVTLSCSPISGHRSVSWYQQTPGQGLQFLFEYFSETQRNKGNFPGRFSGRQFSNSRSEMNVSTLELGDSALYLCASSLDRDNYGYTFGSGTRLTVV.

This clone has only one observation. The chain joins TRBV25-1 to TRBJ1-1; D is perhaps TRBD1 (6 bases). V was cut by 1 base and J by 5 bases, with 11 bases left in between. The V gene's germline CDR1 is MGHDK and CDR2 SYGVNS. The CDR3 totals 14 residues. Here the CDR3 reads CASSEWGGGTEAFF. The CDR3 DNA sequence: TGTGCCAGCAGTGAATGGGGGGGCGGGACTGAAGCTTTCTTT. The full variable domain, rest sourced from reference TRBV25-1 and TRBJ1-1, is EADIYQTPRYLVIGTGKKITLECSQTMGHDKMYWYQQDPGMELHLIHYSYGVNSTEKGDLSSESTVSRIRTEHFPLTLESARPSHTSQYLCASSEWGGGTEAFFGQGTRLTVV.

The J gene is TRBJ1-1, the V gene TRBV19, with TRBD1 as a possible D gene (5 bases). This CDR3 is 14 amino acids long. The V and J ends lost 5 bases and 1 base respectively, with 11 bases between them. Looked up from germline, CDR1 is LNHDA and CDR2 is SQIVND (reference sequence). The chain's CDR3 is CASSSGGSNTEAFF. DNA for the CDR3: TGTGCCAGTAGTTCGGGGGGTTCGAACACTGAAGCTTTCTTT. Full variable domain (rest looked up from reference TRBV19 and TRBJ1-1): DGGITQSPKYLFRKEGQNVTLSCEQNLNHDAMYWYRQDPGQGLRLIYYSQIVNDFQKGDIAEGYSVSREKKESFPLTVTSAQKNPTAFYLCASSSGGSNTEAFFGQGTRLTVV.

J is TRBJ1-1 and V is TRBV19; 8 positions match TRBD1. This CDR3 is built from 15 residues. V lost 7 bases to trimming and J lost 1 base; unmatched junction nucleotides: 8. Germline-derived CDR1 and CDR2 are LNHDA and SQIVND (reference sequence). DNA of the CDR3: TGTGCCAGTACCCCCTCCGGGACAGGGAACACTGAAGCTTTCTTT. Translated, it gives CASTPSGTGNTEAFF.

A single count supports this clone. V and J are TRBV5-5 and TRBJ2-5; 11 bases align to TRBD1. CDR3 length: 15 amino acids. V trimming: 4 bases; J trimming: 5 bases; junction bases outside the gene matches: 7. Germline-derived CDR1 and CDR2 are SGHKS and YYEKEE (reference sequence). For the CDR3, the DNA is TGTGCCAGCAGCGAGGACAGGGGGCTAGGGGAGACCCAGTACTTC. It specifies CASSEDRGLGETQYF.

The V call is TRBV5-1, the J call TRBJ2-3; the match to TRBD2 covers 7 bases. Germline V lookup: CDR1 SGHRS, CDR2 YFSETQ. V was clipped by 3 bases and J by 4 bases; unmatched bases: 8. The CDR3 runs to 15 residues. The DNA for the CDR3 is TGCGCCAGCAGCTCAGCGGGGAGGACTGCAGATACGCAGTATTTT. Translated: CASSSAGRTADTQYF.

The rearrangement joins TRBV10-2 to TRBJ2-7; D is perhaps TRBD2 (7 bases). The CDR3 totals 16 residues. Germline CDR1 is WSHSY and CDR2 is SAAADI. V lost 6 bases and J lost 0, with 18 bases in between. The CDR3 DNA sequence: TGCGCCAGCAGACCCGTTGGGGGCGGGAGCTCCTACGAGCAGTACTTC. The encoded protein is CASRPVGGGSSYEQYF.

This chain connects TRBV7-2 to TRBJ1-2, with D unresolved. Looked up from germline, CDR1 is SGHTA and CDR2 is FQGNSA. V lost 5 bases, J lost 7 bases, and 23 bases lay in between. The CDR3 runs to 16 residues. The CDR3 sequence is CASSVREGTRGLGYTF. CDR3 DNA sequence: TGTGCCAGCAGCGTACGCGAGGGAACCCGAGGCCTTGGCTACACCTTC.

This chain links TRBV4-3 with TRBJ2-7, with 7 bases identical to TRBD1. The V and J ends lost 0 bases and 3 bases, in that order; junction bases with no gene match: 8. CDR3 size: 16 residues. The germline V gene has CDR1 LGHNA and CDR2 YSLEER. The CDR3 sequence: CASSQDGWDSHYEQYF. DNA for the CDR3: TGCGCCAGCAGCCAAGATGGGTGGGACAGTCACTACGAGCAGTACTTC.

The chain combines TRBV30 with TRBJ1-1; tentatively, D is TRBD1 (5 bases). V lost 5 bases and J 8 bases, leaving 18 bases between the germline ends. The CDR3 has 13 residues. CDR1 GTSNPN and CDR2 SVGIG come from the germline V gene (reference sequence). CDR3 in amino acids: CAWLGRRGLEAFF. CDR3 coding DNA: TGTGCCTGGTTGGGGAGGAGGGGCTTGGAAGCTTTCTTT.

V gene TRBV20-1 combines with J gene TRBJ2-7; D uncertain. V lost 3 bases and J lost 3, with 12 bases in between. The CDR3 totals 13 residues. CDR1 is DFQATT, CDR2 SNEGSKA, per germline (reference sequence). In DNA form, the CDR3 reads TGCAGTGCTAGTCTCCAAATCGGCTACGAGCAGTACTTC. Amino acids: CSASLQIGYEQYF.

CDR3 sequence: CASSVVVGGNTGELFF. CDR3 sequence (DNA): TGTGCCAGCAGCGTAGTCGTCGGAGGGAACACCGGGGAGCTGTTTTTT. The chain joins TRBV9 to TRBJ2-2; the D gene is possibly TRBD2 (5 bases). The CDR3 loop spans 16 amino acids. The V gene's germline CDR1 is SGDLS and CDR2 YYNGEE. Deletions cut 0 bases from V and 1 base from J, with 10 bases between.

This clone was seen just once. V and J are TRBV5-1 and TRBJ1-1, with D possibly TRBD1 on 6 matching bases. CDR1 SGHRS and CDR2 YFSETQ come from the germline V gene. This CDR3 spans 14 amino acids. Trimming cost V 7 bases and J 0 bases, with 13 bases left between them. In DNA, the CDR3 is TGCGCCAGCGGGACGGGGACACTGAACACTGAAGCTTTCTTT. This encodes CASGTGTLNTEAFF.

This clone was picked up one time. This sample also contains other DNA sequences that code for the same CDR3. J is TRBJ2-5 and V is TRBV5-4; 12 bases match TRBD2. The CDR3 runs to 13 residues. Trimming cost V 4 bases and J 5 bases; bases outside gene matches: 0. The germline gives CDR1 SGHNT, CDR2 YYREEE (reference sequence). The CDR3 bases are TGTGCCAGCAGCCTAGCGGGAGGGGAGACCCAGTACTTC. This sequence encodes CASSLAGGETQYF.

J is TRBJ2-1 and V is TRBV2; 11 positions match TRBD2. The germline V gene has CDR1 SNHLY and CDR2 FYNNEI. The V gene end was trimmed by 6 bases and the J gene end by 4 bases; junction bases not matched to a gene: 8. The CDR3 covers 16 residues. The CDR3: CASRLLAGATYNEQFF. CDR3 DNA: TGTGCCAGCAGGTTACTAGCGGGAGCAACTTACAATGAGCAGTTCTTC.